The 14 T cell receptor beta chains given below trace back to one sample, sequenced in a study of blood T cell repertoires in COVID-19. TCRdb's copy holds only in-frame clones and misses some; the assay was immunoSEQ multiplex PCR. The sample records a few hundred thousand clones, around 90% being singletons. Sequencing used peripheral blood. The receptors originated from a woman aged 25 to 39 with COVID-19, enrolled during active disease.

This rearrangement joins TRBV2 to TRBJ1-1; D might be TRBD1 (6 bases). The CDR3 is 15 amino acids. The germline V and J ends were trimmed by 6 bases and 5 bases, with 19 bases remaining between them. The germline gives CDR1 SNHLY, CDR2 FYNNEI. The CDR3 reads CASSPLGGAGTEAFF. CDR3 coding DNA: TGTGCCAGCAGCCCTCTAGGGGGGGCCGGGACTGAAGCTTTCTTT.

The chain employs TRBV18 and TRBJ2-7; 8 nucleotides line up with TRBD2. The CDR3 has 14 amino acids. Trimming at V came to 3 bases and at J to 5 bases, leaving 6 bases not matched to a gene. CDR1 and CDR2 (germline): KGHSH, LQKENI. DNA for the CDR3: TGTGCCAGCTCACCCAACGGGAGGGCAAACGAGCAGTACTTC. It is translated as CASSPNGRANEQYF.

This clone has a handful of counts. The J gene is TRBJ1-1, the V gene TRBV10-1; the D gene is possibly TRBD1 (6 bases). Germline CDR1 is WNHNN and CDR2 is SYGVQD (reference sequence). V was pared by 8 bases and J by 1 base, with 8 bases between. The CDR3 length is 12 residues. The CDR3 DNA reads TGCGCCAGCGGACAGCCGAACACTGAAGCTTTCTTT. This gives the protein CASGQPNTEAFF.

This clone was observed a few times. CDR3 protein: CASSLSWRVNTEAFF. CDR3 DNA: TGTGCCAGCAGCTTGTCGTGGAGGGTGAACACTGAAGCTTTCTTT. V is TRBV5-5 and J is TRBJ1-1; no reliable D call. CDR1 is SGHKS and CDR2 is YYEKEE in the germline V gene (reference sequence). Trimming cost V 1 base and J 0 bases, with 10 bases left between them. This CDR3 comprises 15 residues.

The rearrangement joins TRBV7-2 to TRBJ1-3; 9 bases map to TRBD1. Germline trimming cut 4 bases from V and 2 bases from J; bases unmatched to any gene: 6. Germline lookup yields CDR1 SGHTA and CDR2 FQGNSA. CDR3 length equals 16 residues. The CDR3 loop is CASSWAGTGTGNTIYF. For the CDR3, the DNA is TGTGCCAGCAGCTGGGCCGGGACAGGGACTGGAAACACCATATATTTT. Together with reference TRBV7-2 and TRBJ1-3, the CDR3 gives the full variable domain: GAGVSQSPSNKVTEKGKDVELRCDPISGHTALYWYRQSLGQGLEFLIYFQGNSAPDKSGLPSDRFSAERTGGSVSTLTIQRTQQEDSAVYLCASSWAGTGTGNTIYFGEGSWLTVV.

The chain employs TRBV27 and TRBJ2-7; 9 bases line up with TRBD1. This CDR3 is built from 15 residues. CDR1 is MNHEY and CDR2 is SMNVEV in the germline V gene (reference sequence). Germline trimming cut 6 bases from V and 0 bases from J; bases unmatched to any gene: 6. CDR3 region: CASSSTGGSSYEQYF. In nucleotides, the CDR3 is TGTGCCAGCAGCTCGACAGGGGGGTCCTCCTACGAGCAGTACTTC.

This chain joins TRBV27 and TRBJ2-1; D possibly corresponds to TRBD1 (6 bases). The V and J ends lost 3 bases and 10 bases respectively, with 10 bases between them. The CDR3 sequence is 12 residues long. The germline gives CDR1 MNHEY, CDR2 SMNVEV (reference sequence). Written as DNA, the CDR3 is TGTGCCAGCAGTTTTCAGGGGAGAGAGCAGTTCTTC. Amino acid sequence: CASSFQGREQFF.

The chain is built from TRBV7-2 and TRBJ2-7, with 9 bases lining up with TRBD1. Per the germline V gene, CDR1 is SGHTA and CDR2 is FQGNSA. CDR3 size: 15 residues. Trimming took 5 bases from V and 3 from J; bases not matched to a gene: 8. The CDR3 here is CASSPGQGENYEQYF. The CDR3 DNA follows: TGTGCCAGCAGCCCGGGACAGGGAGAGAACTACGAGCAGTACTTC.

Note on this clone: The same CDR3 is also encoded by other DNA sequences in this sample. V usage is TRBV2 and J usage is TRBJ1-5; 10 positions match TRBD1. V lost 6 bases, J lost 4 bases, and 0 bases stayed unmatched. CDR3 size: 13 residues. CDR1 and CDR2 from the germline V gene are SNHLY and FYNNEI. CDR3 DNA sequence: TGTGCCAGCAGGGGACAGGGGAATCAGCCCCAGCATTTT. It codes for CASRGQGNQPQHF.

The chain employs TRBV27 and TRBJ1-6; D perhaps matches TRBD1 (6 bases). The CDR3 is 15 residues long. V was clipped by 3 bases and J by 8 bases, with 14 bases between them. The V gene's germline CDR1 is MNHEY and CDR2 SMNVEV (reference sequence). CDR3 residues: CASSFLGAGDSPLHF. The CDR3 bases are TGTGCCAGCAGTTTCTTAGGGGCAGGGGATTCACCCCTCCACTTT.

The J gene is TRBJ2-1, the V gene TRBV7-3; 14 bases agree with TRBD2. The CDR3 spans 15 residues. Germline trimming cut 5 bases from V and 9 bases from J; bases unmatched to any gene: 6. Germline V lookup: CDR1 SGHTA, CDR2 FQGTGA. CDR3 region: CASSGGLAGGGEQFF. In nucleotides, the CDR3 is TGTGCCAGCAGCGGAGGACTAGCGGGAGGTGGTGAGCAGTTCTTC.

The genes are TRBV9 and TRBJ2-1; TRBD2 agrees at 8 bases. The germline CDR1 and CDR2 sequences are SGDLS and YYNGEE. The CDR3 loop spans 15 amino acids. The V gene end was trimmed by 0 bases and the J gene end by 5 bases; junction bases not matched to a gene: 4. As DNA, the CDR3 is TGTGCCAGCAGCGTAGCTAGCGGGTCCCACAATGAGCAGTTCTTC. Encoded protein: CASSVASGSHNEQFF.

This clone was observed once. The genes are TRBV14 and TRBJ1-6; the match to TRBD1 covers 8 bases. The CDR3 runs to 15 residues. In germline, CDR1 is SGHDN, CDR2 FVKESK. The V gene end was trimmed by 5 bases and the J gene end by 5 bases; junction bases not matched to a gene: 5. The CDR3 DNA sequence: TGTGCCAGCAGCACCCGGACAGGGCATAATTCACCCCTCCACTTT. Translating gives CASSTRTGHNSPLHF.

The V gene is TRBV6-5, the J gene TRBJ2-3; 7 bases are shared with TRBD2. Germline assignment: CDR1 MNHEY and CDR2 SVGAGI. V lost 3 bases and J lost 2; bases outside the gene matches: 5. There are 15 residues in the CDR3. Here the CDR3 DNA reads TGTGCCAGCAGTTATGGGGGGGGAAACACAGATACGCAGTATTTT. Residues: CASSYGGGNTDTQYF.